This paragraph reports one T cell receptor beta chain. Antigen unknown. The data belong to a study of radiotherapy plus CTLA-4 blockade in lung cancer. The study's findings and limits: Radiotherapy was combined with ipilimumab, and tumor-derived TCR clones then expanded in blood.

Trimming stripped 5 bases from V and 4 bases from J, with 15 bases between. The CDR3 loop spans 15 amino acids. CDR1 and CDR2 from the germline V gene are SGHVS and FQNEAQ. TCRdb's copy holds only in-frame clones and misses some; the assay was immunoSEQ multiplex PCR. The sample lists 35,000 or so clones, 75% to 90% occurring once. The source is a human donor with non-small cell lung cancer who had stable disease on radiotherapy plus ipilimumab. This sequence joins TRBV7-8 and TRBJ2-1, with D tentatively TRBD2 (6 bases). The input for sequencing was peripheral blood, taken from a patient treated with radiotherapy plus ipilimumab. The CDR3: CASSLSGLTYNEQFF. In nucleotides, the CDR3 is TGTGCCAGCAGCCTATCGGGACTTACATACAATGAGCAGTTCTTC.